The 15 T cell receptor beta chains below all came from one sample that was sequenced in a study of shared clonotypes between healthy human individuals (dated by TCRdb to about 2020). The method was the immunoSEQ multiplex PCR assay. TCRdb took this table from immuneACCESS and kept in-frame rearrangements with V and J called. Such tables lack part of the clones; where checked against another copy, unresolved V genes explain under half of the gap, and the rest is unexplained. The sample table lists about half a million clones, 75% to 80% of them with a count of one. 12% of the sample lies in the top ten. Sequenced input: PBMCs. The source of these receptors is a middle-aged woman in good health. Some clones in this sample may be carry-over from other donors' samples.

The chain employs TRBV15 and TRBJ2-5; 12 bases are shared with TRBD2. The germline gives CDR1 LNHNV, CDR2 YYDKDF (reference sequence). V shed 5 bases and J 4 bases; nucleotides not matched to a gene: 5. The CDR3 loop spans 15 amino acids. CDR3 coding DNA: TGTGCCACCAGCCGACGGGGACTAGCGGGAGAGACCCAGTACTTC. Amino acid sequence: CATSRRGLAGETQYF.

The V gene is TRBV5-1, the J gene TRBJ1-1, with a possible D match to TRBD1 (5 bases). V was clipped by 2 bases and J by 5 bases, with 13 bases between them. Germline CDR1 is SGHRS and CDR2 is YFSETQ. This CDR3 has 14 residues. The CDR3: CASSFQAKGTEAFF. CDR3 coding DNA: TGCGCCAGCAGCTTTCAGGCTAAGGGGACTGAAGCTTTCTTT.

CDR3 region: CSARVGDGYTF. In DNA form, the CDR3 reads TGCAGCGCCCGGGTGGGGGATGGCTACACCTTC. The chain combines TRBV29-1 with TRBJ1-2; the D gene is possibly TRBD1 (5 bases). The V end lost 7 bases, the J end lost 6 bases, and 12 bases lay between the germline ends. Germline V gene lookup returns CDR1 SQVTM and CDR2 ANQGSEA. The CDR3 has 11 residues. The full variable domain, in which reference TRBV29-1 and TRBJ1-2 provide the parts outside the CDR3, is SAVISQKPSRDICQRGTSLTIQCQVDSQVTMMFWYRQQPGQSLTLIATANQGSEATYESGFVIDKFPISRPNLTFSTLTVSNMSPEDSSIYLCSARVGDGYTFGSGTRLTVV.

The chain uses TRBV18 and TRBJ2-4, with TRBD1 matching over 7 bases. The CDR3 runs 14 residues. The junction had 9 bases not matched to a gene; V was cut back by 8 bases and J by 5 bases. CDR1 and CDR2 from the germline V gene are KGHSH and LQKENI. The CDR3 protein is CASRRQGEENIQYF. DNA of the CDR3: TGTGCCAGCCGTCGACAGGGTGAAGAAAACATTCAGTACTTC.

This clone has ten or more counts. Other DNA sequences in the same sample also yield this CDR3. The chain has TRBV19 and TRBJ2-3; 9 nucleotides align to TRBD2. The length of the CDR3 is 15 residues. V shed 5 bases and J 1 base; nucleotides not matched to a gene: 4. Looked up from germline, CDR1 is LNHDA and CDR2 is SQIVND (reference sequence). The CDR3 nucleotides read TGTGCCAGTAGTCCTTTAGCGGGAGGCACAGATACGCAGTATTTT. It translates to CASSPLAGGTDTQYF.

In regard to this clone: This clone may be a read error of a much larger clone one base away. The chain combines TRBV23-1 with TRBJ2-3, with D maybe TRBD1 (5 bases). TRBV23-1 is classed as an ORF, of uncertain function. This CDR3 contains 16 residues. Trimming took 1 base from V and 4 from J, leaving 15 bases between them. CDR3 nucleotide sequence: TGCGCCAGCAGTCAATGGCCAGGGTGGGTCGCAGATACGCAGTATTTT. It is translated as CASSQWPGWVADTQYF.

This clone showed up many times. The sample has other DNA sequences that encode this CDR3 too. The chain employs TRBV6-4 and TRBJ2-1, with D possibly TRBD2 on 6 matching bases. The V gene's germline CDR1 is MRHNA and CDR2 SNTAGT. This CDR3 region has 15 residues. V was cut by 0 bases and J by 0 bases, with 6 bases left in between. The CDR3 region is CASSDSAGSYNEQFF. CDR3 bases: TGTGCCAGCAGTGACTCAGCGGGCTCCTACAATGAGCAGTTCTTC.

In nucleotides, the CDR3 is TGTGCCTCCCTAGGGGGAAATAACTATGGCTACACCTTC. Translation: CASLGGNNYGYTF. The gene calls are TRBV28 and TRBJ1-2; a weak D match, TRBD1 (6 bases). The CDR3 totals 13 residues. CDR1 MDHEN and CDR2 SYDVKM come from the germline V gene. Trimming removed 11 bases from V and 1 base from J, with 14 bases in between.

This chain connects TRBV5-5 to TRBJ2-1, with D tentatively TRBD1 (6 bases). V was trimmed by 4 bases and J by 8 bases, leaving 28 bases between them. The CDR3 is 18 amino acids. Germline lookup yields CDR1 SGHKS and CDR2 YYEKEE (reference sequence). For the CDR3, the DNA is TGTGCCAGCAGCCAGGGGAACCCACAGGGCCGGGGTCATTATGAGCAGTTCTTC. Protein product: CASSQGNPQGRGHYEQFF.

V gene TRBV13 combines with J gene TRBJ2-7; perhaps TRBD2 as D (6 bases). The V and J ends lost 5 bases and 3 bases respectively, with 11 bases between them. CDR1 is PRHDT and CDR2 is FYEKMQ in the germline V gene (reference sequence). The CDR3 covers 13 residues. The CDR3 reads CASSTGRVYEQYF. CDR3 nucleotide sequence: TGTGCCAGCAGCACCGGGAGAGTCTACGAGCAGTACTTC.

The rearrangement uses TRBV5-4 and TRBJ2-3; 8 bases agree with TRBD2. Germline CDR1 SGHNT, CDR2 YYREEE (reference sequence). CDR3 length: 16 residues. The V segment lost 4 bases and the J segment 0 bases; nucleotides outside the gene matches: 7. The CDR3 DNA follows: TGTGCCAGCAGCCTGAAGCGGGGGACTAGCACAGATACGCAGTATTTT. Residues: CASSLKRGTSTDTQYF.

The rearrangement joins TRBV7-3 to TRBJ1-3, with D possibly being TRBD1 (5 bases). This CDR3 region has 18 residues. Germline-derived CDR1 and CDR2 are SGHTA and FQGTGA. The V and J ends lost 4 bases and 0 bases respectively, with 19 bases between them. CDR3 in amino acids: CASSYVRDELYSGNTIYF. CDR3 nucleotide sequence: TGTGCCAGCAGCTACGTCAGGGACGAACTCTACTCTGGAAACACCATATATTTT.

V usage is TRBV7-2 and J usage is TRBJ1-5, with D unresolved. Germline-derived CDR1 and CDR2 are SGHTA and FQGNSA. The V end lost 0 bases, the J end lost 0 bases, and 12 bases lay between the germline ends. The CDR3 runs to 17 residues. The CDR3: CASSLAPGPISNQPQHF. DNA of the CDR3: TGTGCCAGCAGCTTAGCGCCAGGTCCCATTAGCAATCAGCCCCAGCATTTT.

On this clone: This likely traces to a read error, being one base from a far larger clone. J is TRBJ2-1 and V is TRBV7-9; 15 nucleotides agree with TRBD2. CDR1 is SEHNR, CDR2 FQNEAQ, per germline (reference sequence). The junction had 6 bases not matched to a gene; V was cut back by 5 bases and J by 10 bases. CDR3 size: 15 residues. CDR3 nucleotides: TGTGCCAGCAGCCCAGGGGGACTAGCGGGAGGAGAGCAGTTCTTC. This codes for CASSPGGLAGGEQFF.

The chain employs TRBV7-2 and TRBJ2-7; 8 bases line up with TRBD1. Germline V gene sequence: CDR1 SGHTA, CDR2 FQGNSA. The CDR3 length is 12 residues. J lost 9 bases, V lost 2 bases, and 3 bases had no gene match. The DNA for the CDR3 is TGTGCCAGCAGCTTACACAGGGGGGTGCAGTACTTC. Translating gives CASSLHRGVQYF.